This is a list of T cell receptor beta chains from one sample in a study of blood T cell repertoires in COVID-19. Repertoires were generated with immunoSEQ multiplex PCR, while TCRdb's copy carries only in-frame clones and drops some. The sample lists more than 130,000 clones, about 90% occurring once. Specimen: peripheral blood. These receptors came from a man in his fifties with active or convalescent COVID-19. The CDR3 runs from the conserved cysteine through the conserved F or W. D genes are given only for firm matches. Part of the rows lack a size; the others show once, few, many or a class for expanded clones.

J gene,V gene,clone size,D gene,CDR3 protein,CDR3 DNA
TRBJ2-3,TRBV9,-,-,CASSVDDLTGTDTQYF,TGTGCCAGCAGCGTAGATGACCTGACTGGCACAGATACGCAGTATTTT
TRBJ2-2,TRBV6-4,-,-,CASKRTVNTGELFF,TGTGCCAGCAAAAGGACAGTGAACACCGGGGAGCTGTTTTTT
TRBJ1-2,TRBV6-5,-,TRBD1,CASSKQGALYGYTF,TGTGCCAGCAGTAAACAGGGGGCTCTCTATGGCTACACCTTC
TRBJ2-3,TRBV6-1,once,TRBD2,CASSAYWAGGTDTQYF,TGTGCCAGCAGTGCCTACTGGGCGGGAGGGACAGATACGCAGTATTTT
TRBJ2-7,TRBV4-2,-,TRBD2,CASSQVGPAGKGYEQYF,TGTGCCAGCAGCCAAGTGGGCCCAGCGGGAAAAGGCTACGAGCAGTACTTC
TRBJ1-4,TRBV18,-,-,CASSLTDGINEKLFF,TGTGCCAGCTCCCTCACGGACGGGATTAATGAAAAACTGTTTTTT
TRBJ2-2,TRBV30,-,TRBD2,CAWSGLAGGTGELFF,TGTGCCTGGAGTGGACTAGCGGGAGGGACCGGGGAGCTGTTTTTT
TRBJ1-1,TRBV12-3/TRBV12-4,-,TRBD1,CASNNRGVTEAFF,TGTGCCAGCAACAACAGGGGGGTCACTGAAGCTTTCTTT
TRBJ1-3,TRBV15,-,-,CATSRGRSSGNTIYF,TGTGCCACCAGCAGAGGCCGGTCCTCTGGAAACACCATATATTTT
TRBJ2-1,TRBV27,-,TRBD2,CASSSQIGGGARTNEQFF,TGTGCCAGCAGTTCCCAAATCGGGGGGGGTGCCCGAACCAATGAGCAGTTCTTC
TRBJ2-7,TRBV2,-,TRBD2,CASSQWASGSTGEQYF,TGTGCCAGCAGTCAGTGGGCTAGCGGGAGTACCGGCGAGCAGTACTTC
TRBJ2-1,TRBV3-1/TRBV3-2,-,-,CASVPGHSSYNEQFF,TGTGCCAGTGTTCCGGGACACAGCTCCTACAATGAGCAGTTCTTC
TRBJ1-3,TRBV18,-,-,CASSPNLGGPSGNTIYF,TGTGCCAGCTCACCAAATCTGGGAGGGCCCTCTGGAAACACCATATATTTT
TRBJ2-7,TRBV25-1,-,-,CASSEGRYEQYF,TGTGCCAGCAGTGAGGGCAGGTACGAGCAGTACTTC
TRBJ1-1,TRBV6-1,-,-,CASSEWETNRAPEAFF,TGTGCCAGCAGTGAATGGGAGACGAACAGGGCCCCTGAAGCTTTCTTT
TRBJ1-6,TRBV18,few,-,CASSRLRTDNSPLHF,TGTGCCAGCTCCAGATTAAGGACAGATAATTCACCCCTCCACTTT
TRBJ2-1,TRBV9,once,TRBD2,CASSVTGTSGEQFF,TGTGCCAGCAGCGTGACCGGGACTAGCGGCGAGCAGTTCTTC